These T cell receptor beta chains were read from a single sample in a study of PD-1 blockade in mismatch repair-deficient tumors. No antigens are known for them. Generated by immunoSEQ multiplex PCR, the TCRdb table keeps only in-frame clones and is missing some. The sample has 8,500 to 10,000 clones, roughly nine tenths seen once. Sequenced here: cells cultured in vitro, sampled from a patient treated with pembrolizumab. These receptor sequences come from an adult with mismatch repair-deficient cancer. Each CDR3 is given with its conserved first and last residue. The order of the fields is D gene, V gene, J gene, CDR3 length, clone size, CDR3 DNA, CDR3 protein. The D gene is left open where the match is weak. Clone sizes are given selectively: once, few, many, or a class where the clone is expanded.

NA	TRBV18	TRBJ2-2	17	NA	TGTGCCAGCTCTAACCTAGCGGGACAGGCGGGCACCGGGGAGCTGTTTTTT	CASSNLAGQAGTGELFF
TRBD1	TRBV7-9	TRBJ1-2	14	NA	TGTGCCAGCAGCTCAGGACAGGGTGACTATGGCTACACCTTC	CASSSGQGDYGYTF
NA	TRBV10-3	TRBJ1-5	13	few	TGTGCCATCAGCAAGGGAGGCAATCAGCCCCAGCATTTT	CAISKGGNQPQHF
TRBD2	TRBV7-9	TRBJ2-1	15	NA	TGTGCCAGCAGCTTAGGCGGGAGGGGGACCAATGAGCAGTTCTTC	CASSLGGRGTNEQFF
NA	TRBV27	TRBJ1-1	11	NA	TGTGCCAGCGGAAGGAACACTGAAGCTTTCTTT	CASGRNTEAFF
TRBD1	TRBV15	TRBJ1-1	15	NA	TGTGCCACCAGCAGGCCAGGGGGTCTGTCCACTGAAGCTTTCTTT	CATSRPGGLSTEAFF
NA	TRBV27	TRBJ1-3	13	NA	TGTGTCAGTAGTCTCAATATGGGAAACACTATATATTTT	CVSSLNMGNTIYF
TRBD2	TRBV9	TRBJ2-1	17	NA	TGTGCCAGCAGCTTCCCTCTAGCGGGAGACGTCTACAATGAGCAGTTCTTC	CASSFPLAGDVYNEQFF
NA	TRBV7-6	TRBJ2-7	14	NA	TGTGCCAGCAGCTTAGGGCAGGGAACCTACGAGCAGTACTTC	CASSLGQGTYEQYF
TRBD1	TRBV2	TRBJ1-4	16	NA	TGTGCCAGCAGTCCCGGGACAGGGGCCAGGAGTGAAAAACTGTTTTTT	CASSPGTGARSEKLFF
TRBD2	TRBV6-1	TRBJ2-7	13	NA	TGTGCCAGCAGACTAGCGGAGGTTTACGAGCAGTACTTC	CASRLAEVYEQYF
NA	TRBV11-3	TRBJ2-2	13	NA	TGTGCCAGCAGCTCGGGGCGGGCCGGGGAGCTGTTTTTT	CASSSGRAGELFF
NA	TRBV14	TRBJ2-1	14	NA	TGTGCCAGCAGCCAAGAAAACCGGGAATCTGAGCAGTTCTTC	CASSQENRESEQFF
NA	TRBV7-2	TRBJ1-4	13	NA	TGTGCCAGCTCCCGTACGGGGGGCGAAAAACTGTTTTTT	CASSRTGGEKLFF
TRBD2	TRBV27	TRBJ2-3	13	once	TGTGCCAGCAGTTTTCGGACTAGCGATACGCAGTATTTT	CASSFRTSDTQYF
NA	TRBV28	TRBJ1-5	11	NA	TGTGCCAGCAGTCCTCTAGGGCCCCAGCATTTT	CASSPLGPQHF
NA	TRBV12-5	TRBJ1-1	13	few	TGTGCTAGTGGTTTACACTTGAACACTGAAGCTTTCTTT	CASGLHLNTEAFF
NA	TRBV7-6	TRBJ2-7	15	NA	TGTGCCAGCAGCCCCGACAGCTCCGGCGCCTACGAGCAGTACTTC	CASSPDSSGAYEQYF
TRBD1	TRBV28	TRBJ1-4	15	NA	TGTGCCAGCAGCCTCGGGACAGGCCTTAATGAAAAACTGTTTTTT	CASSLGTGLNEKLFF
NA	TRBV28	TRBJ2-7	16	NA	TGTGTCAGCAGTTTATATCCGGGAGCCCGTAAGCGCGAGCAGTACTTC	CVSSLYPGARKREQYF